This T cell receptor beta chain was obtained from a study of OX40 agonist ivuxolimab in advanced cancers. On the study more broadly: The patients' treatment was ivuxolimab, an agonistic anti-OX40 (CD134) antibody. Study-wide results and caveats: Still undetermined is the antigen specificity of the expanded peripheral T cells. The study observed clonal expansion of CD4+ and CD8+ blood T cells by week 6 at 0.1 to 3.0 mg/kg. Average numbers of expanded clones were greater in CD8+ T cells than in CD4+.

The CDR3 is 12 amino acids. Germline V gene sequence: CDR1 SGDLS, CDR2 YYNGEE. Trimming removed 4 bases from V and 10 bases from J, with 12 bases in between. Some clones are missing from TCRdb's copy, which holds only in-frame ones; the method was immunoSEQ multiplex PCR. The sample records about 62,000 clones, about four fifths being singletons. About this clone: Its target is unknown.

The specimen comprised CD4+ or CD8+ T cells sorted from blood, sampled in a trial of the OX40 agonist ivuxolimab. The rearrangement uses TRBV9 and TRBJ2-1; D is uncertain. This TCR was sampled from an adult with an advanced solid tumor such as melanoma, head and neck, liver or kidney cancer. The CDR3 DNA sequence: TGTGCCAGCAGCCTACTTCGTGAGGAGCAGTTCTTC. It is translated as CASSLLREEQFF.